The 16 T cell receptor beta chains below come from one sample, sequenced in a study of blood T cells in healthy people across ages. PCR was performed a second time for 7 to 11 cycles using a sample-barcoded 5' primer and a J-beta primer mix. TCRdb fed the 5' RACE reads into MiXCR, producing one record per CDR3 protein. The sample lists 920,000 or so distinct CDR3 sequences, 45% seen once, with 18% in the top ten. The specimen sequenced was blood. The origin of the receptors is a woman in her sixties in good health.

The chain has TRBV10-3 and TRBJ1-5; 9 bases fit TRBD1. The trim removed 11 bases at V and 0 bases at J, leaving 5 bases unmatched. The CDR3 is made up of 14 amino acids. Germline V gene sequence: CDR1 ENHRY, CDR2 SYGVKD. CDR3 loop: CASQGANSNQPQHF. The CDR3 DNA sequence: TGTGCCTCACAGGGGGCTAATAGCAATCAGCCCCAGCATTTT.

In nucleotides, the CDR3 is TGTGCCATCAGTGAGTCGCGAGCGGGAACGTGGGAGCAGTACTTC. Translating gives CAISESRAGTWEQYF. The chain couples TRBV10-3 to TRBJ2-4; TRBD2 matches at 7 bases. The ends lost 0 bases at V and 13 bases at J; junction bases unmatched: 12. CDR1 is ENHRY, CDR2 SYGVKD, per germline. The CDR3 totals 15 residues.

The chain joins TRBV5-6 to TRBJ2-7; 7 bases match TRBD2. With V trimmed by 3 bases and J by 0 bases, 6 bases remained unmatched. This CDR3 comprises 15 residues. Per the germline V gene, CDR1 is SGHDT and CDR2 is YYEEEE. CDR3 DNA: TGTGCCAGCAGCTGGGGGGGAATGAGCTCCTACGAGCAGTACTTC. Translation gives CASSWGGMSSYEQYF.

V gene TRBV6-6 combines with J gene TRBJ2-7; D unclear. The CDR3 is 14 amino acids. V shed 0 bases and J shed 0 bases, with 6 bases lying between them. The V gene's germline CDR1 is MNHNY and CDR2 SVGAGI (reference sequence). Here the CDR3 DNA reads TGTGCCAGCAGTTACTCCCACAACTCCTACGAGCAGTACTTC. Residues: CASSYSHNSYEQYF.

This clonotype was observed many times. The chain combines TRBV7-2 with TRBJ2-1; perhaps TRBD2 as D (5 bases). Germline assignment: CDR1 SGHTA and CDR2 FQGNSA. CDR3 size: 14 residues. Trimming stripped 3 bases from V and 8 bases from J, with 14 bases between. CDR3 bases: TGTGCCAGCAGCTTTGACCGGGGAAAGGATGAGCAGTTCTTC. Amino acids: CASSFDRGKDEQFF.

This clonotype was seen a handful of times. V and J are TRBV30 and TRBJ2-5; 10 nucleotides match TRBD2. The last part of the DNA fits TRBJ2-7 better; the J call may be wrong. Per germline, CDR1 GTSNPN and CDR2 SVGIG (reference sequence). The CDR3 loop spans 14 amino acids. The CDR3 protein is CAWSVGLAGDEQYF. For the CDR3, the DNA is TGTGCCTGGAGTGTTGGTCTAGCGGGAGACGAGCAGTACTTC.

This sequence joins TRBV11-1 and TRBJ2-1; D gene ambiguous. V lost 5 bases to trimming and J lost 10 bases, with 12 bases between them. The germline V gene encodes CDR1 SGHAT and CDR2 FQDESV (reference sequence). This CDR3 contains 12 residues. In DNA form, the CDR3 reads TGTGCCAGCAGCCAAGCTTCCGGGGAGCAGTTCTTC. Amino acids: CASSQASGEQFF.

The chain couples TRBV28 to TRBJ2-3, with 14 bases aligning to TRBD2. The CDR3 is 15 residues long. Trimming at V came to 6 bases and at J to 5 bases, leaving 4 bases not matched to a gene. CDR1 and CDR2 from the germline V gene are MDHEN and SYDVKM. The CDR3 sequence is CASRAGTSGRDTQYF. The CDR3, as DNA: TGTGCCAGCAGGGCCGGGACTAGCGGGAGAGATACGCAGTATTTT.

This clonotype has more than one count but fewer than ten. The chain combines TRBV6-5 with TRBJ1-2; TRBD1 matches 7 bases. The CDR3 sequence is 13 residues long. Trimming cost V 2 bases and J 8 bases; bases outside gene matches: 5. Germline V lookup: CDR1 MNHEY, CDR2 SVGAGI. The DNA for the CDR3 is TGTGCCAGCAGTTACCCGACAGGGAAGGGCTACACCTTC. Translated, it gives CASSYPTGKGYTF.

In its sample, this clonotype was seen a few times. The V call is TRBV29-1, the J call TRBJ2-1, with D perhaps TRBD2 (5 bases). The CDR3 runs 11 residues. V shed 3 bases and J shed 9 bases, with 9 bases lying between them. Germline CDR1 reads SQVTM; CDR2 reads ANQGSEA. CDR3 residues: CSVDGGGEQFF. CDR3 DNA sequence: TGCAGCGTTGATGGCGGAGGTGAGCAGTTCTTC.

This chain joins TRBV5-6 and TRBJ1-2; D remains unclear. Germline CDR1 is SGHDT and CDR2 is YYEEEE. Trimming removed 0 bases at V and 9 bases at J, with 15 bases between. The length of the CDR3 is 14 residues. CDR3: CASSLAVAGSSYTF. The CDR3 nucleotides read TGTGCCAGCAGCTTGGCCGTGGCGGGCTCAAGCTACACCTTC.

The V and J genes are TRBV2 and TRBJ2-1; 7 nucleotides align to TRBD2. CDR3 length: 15 amino acids. Germline V CDR1 and CDR2: SNHLY, FYNNEI. The V segment lost 0 bases and the J segment 3 bases; nucleotides outside the gene matches: 2. The CDR3 sequence is CASSEAGTNYNEQFF. In nucleotides, the CDR3 is TGTGCCAGCAGTGAAGCGGGGACTAACTACAATGAGCAGTTCTTC.

The rearrangement joins TRBV9 to TRBJ2-1; D is unclear. This CDR3 contains 14 residues. Germline CDR1 and CDR2: SGDLS and YYNGEE. Deletions cut 0 bases from V and 0 bases from J, with 4 bases between. The CDR3 DNA follows: TGTGCCAGCAGCGTAGAAAACTCCTACAATGAGCAGTTCTTC. It specifies CASSVENSYNEQFF. Together with reference TRBV9 and TRBJ2-1, the CDR3 gives the full variable domain: DSGVTQTPKHLITATGQRVTLRCSPRSGDLSVYWYQQSLDQGLQFLIQYYNGEERAKGNILERFSAQQFPDLHSELNLSSLELGDSALYFCASSVENSYNEQFFGPGTRLTVL.

This clonotype was seen a handful of times. V usage is TRBV3-1 and J usage is TRBJ1-1; D remains unclear. Between the trimmed V and J ends, which lost 5 bases and 4 bases, there was a span of 11 bases. The V gene's germline CDR1 is LGHDT and CDR2 YNNKEL (reference sequence). The CDR3 has 13 amino acids. The CDR3 protein is CASSDGRPTEAFF. CDR3 bases: TGTGCCAGCAGCGATGGTCGGCCCACTGAAGCTTTCTTT.

The V gene is TRBV28, the J gene TRBJ2-1, with 7 bases matching TRBD2. The germline V gene has CDR1 MDHEN and CDR2 SYDVKM. J was trimmed by 3 bases and V by 3 bases; bases with no gene match: 5. The CDR3 contains 15 residues. CDR3 bases: TGTGCCAGCAGTTTGCGAGGGAGGGACTACAATGAGCAGTTCTTC. It yields the protein CASSLRGRDYNEQFF.

The chain is built from TRBV5-1 and TRBJ1-2; 9 bases line up with TRBD1. Germline assignment: CDR1 SGHRS and CDR2 YFSETQ. This CDR3 region has 16 residues. V lost 1 base and J lost 8; bases outside the gene matches: 12. CDR3 DNA sequence: TGCGCCAGCAGCTTGATGGGACAGGGTATTCGGGACGGCTACACCTTC. This gives the protein CASSLMGQGIRDGYTF.